These T cell receptor beta chains were read from a single sample in a study of OX40 agonist ivuxolimab in advanced cancers. Sequenced by immunoSEQ multiplex PCR; TCRdb stores in-frame clones only, minus some. This repertoire shows tens of thousands of clones, about 82% found once; its top ten account for over 20%. This material consisted of CD4+ or CD8+ T cells sorted from blood, taken in a trial of the OX40 agonist ivuxolimab. The receptors were sampled from an adult with an advanced solid tumor such as melanoma, head and neck, liver or kidney cancer. Each CDR3 is given with its conserved first and last residue. The order of the fields is D gene, V gene, J gene, clone size, CDR3 DNA, CDR3 protein. The D gene is left open where the match is weak. Size is stated for part of the rows, as once, few or many counts, or as a class when the clone is expanded.

d_gene: NA; v_gene: TRBV14; j_gene: TRBJ2-2; abundance: NA; CDR3nt: TGTGCCAGCAGCCAAAACGGCGGGGAGCTGTTTTTT; CDR3aa: CASSQNGGELFF
d_gene: TRBD2; v_gene: TRBV6-6; j_gene: TRBJ2-1; abundance: NA; CDR3nt: TGTGCCAGCAGACTAGCGAGCTCCTACAATGAGCAGTTCTTC; CDR3aa: CASRLASSYNEQFF
d_gene: TRBD2; v_gene: TRBV5-5; j_gene: TRBJ2-1; abundance: NA; CDR3nt: TGTGCCAGCAGCCCCACAACTAGCGGGTACTACAATGAGCAGTTCTTC; CDR3aa: CASSPTTSGYYNEQFF
d_gene: NA; v_gene: TRBV27; j_gene: TRBJ2-1; abundance: NA; CDR3nt: TGTGCCAGCAGTTTATACCCCATCATTGAAAGCTCCTACAATGAGCAGTTCTTC; CDR3aa: CASSLYPIIESSYNEQFF
d_gene: NA; v_gene: TRBV10-1; j_gene: TRBJ1-5; abundance: NA; CDR3nt: TGCGCCAGCAGTGGACGGACAGCGACCCCGCAGAGCAATCAGCCCCAGCATTTT; CDR3aa: CASSGRTATPQSNQPQHF
d_gene: NA; v_gene: TRBV7-2; j_gene: TRBJ1-2; abundance: NA; CDR3nt: TGTGCCAGCAGCTTAAACCCAGGGGTAGGGAATGGCTACACCTTC; CDR3aa: CASSLNPGVGNGYTF
d_gene: NA; v_gene: TRBV19; j_gene: TRBJ1-4; abundance: NA; CDR3nt: TGTGCCAGTAGTATGCCCCTGACAGCAACTAATGAAAAACTGTTTTTT; CDR3aa: CASSMPLTATNEKLFF
d_gene: TRBD2; v_gene: TRBV30; j_gene: TRBJ2-1; abundance: NA; CDR3nt: TGTGCCTGGACAACGGGACTAGCGGGGGCCAATGAGCAGTTCTTC; CDR3aa: CAWTTGLAGANEQFF
d_gene: NA; v_gene: TRBV28; j_gene: TRBJ1-3; abundance: NA; CDR3nt: TGTGCCAGCAGTTCGGGACAACTCTCTGGAAACACCATATATTTT; CDR3aa: CASSSGQLSGNTIYF
d_gene: NA; v_gene: TRBV10-3; j_gene: TRBJ2-1; abundance: NA; CDR3nt: TGTGCCACTGGGGGCCGTCTCAGCTCCTACAATGAGCAGTTCTTC; CDR3aa: CATGGRLSSYNEQFF
d_gene: TRBD1; v_gene: TRBV27; j_gene: TRBJ1-1; abundance: few; CDR3nt: TGTGCCAGCAGATTAGAGGGGGCGAACACTGAAGCTTTCTTT; CDR3aa: CASRLEGANTEAFF
d_gene: NA; v_gene: TRBV6-5; j_gene: TRBJ2-3; abundance: NA; CDR3nt: TGTGCCAGCAGTTACTCGAGTATCGATACGCAGTATTTT; CDR3aa: CASSYSSIDTQYF
d_gene: TRBD2; v_gene: TRBV5-4; j_gene: TRBJ2-7; abundance: NA; CDR3nt: TGTGCCAGCAGCTTGCGACTAGCGGGATCGAACGAGCAGTACTTC; CDR3aa: CASSLRLAGSNEQYF
d_gene: NA; v_gene: TRBV5-1; j_gene: TRBJ1-6; abundance: NA; CDR3nt: TGCGCCAGCAGCTTGGTCGGGGATAATTCACCCCTCCACTTT; CDR3aa: CASSLVGDNSPLHF
d_gene: TRBD2; v_gene: TRBV6-8; j_gene: TRBJ2-1; abundance: NA; CDR3nt: TGTGCCAGCAGTCAGGGACTAGAGTTGAATGAGCAGTTCTTC; CDR3aa: CASSQGLELNEQFF
d_gene: TRBD2; v_gene: TRBV7-3; j_gene: TRBJ2-1; abundance: few; CDR3nt: TGTGCCAGCAGCACCCTTAGCGGGGGGGCGGGAGAGCAGTTCTTC; CDR3aa: CASSTLSGGAGEQFF
d_gene: NA; v_gene: TRBV7-9; j_gene: TRBJ2-2; abundance: NA; CDR3nt: TGTGCCAGCAGCTTGACAGAGAACACCGGGGAGCTGTTTTTT; CDR3aa: CASSLTENTGELFF
d_gene: NA; v_gene: TRBV19; j_gene: TRBJ1-2; abundance: NA; CDR3nt: TGTGCCAGTAGTATGGGTTCGAACTATGGCTACACCTTC; CDR3aa: CASSMGSNYGYTF
d_gene: NA; v_gene: TRBV25-1; j_gene: TRBJ2-2; abundance: NA; CDR3nt: TGTGCCAGCAGTGAATCCAGGGGGGTGGCGAGCACCGGGGAGCTGTTTTTT; CDR3aa: CASSESRGVASTGELFF
d_gene: NA; v_gene: TRBV28; j_gene: TRBJ2-4; abundance: NA; CDR3nt: TGTGCCAGCACCCCCAGGTTGAGGGCCAAAAACATTCAGTACTTC; CDR3aa: CASTPRLRAKNIQYF
d_gene: NA; v_gene: TRBV11-3; j_gene: TRBJ1-1; abundance: NA; CDR3nt: TGTGCCAGCAGCTCGGGACGGAACACTGAAGCTTTCTTT; CDR3aa: CASSSGRNTEAFF
d_gene: NA; v_gene: TRBV7-9; j_gene: TRBJ1-5; abundance: NA; CDR3nt: TGTGCCAGCAGCTTAGGGAGCCTGGTAGGGGTCGGAGATCAGCCCCAGCATTTT; CDR3aa: CASSLGSLVGVGDQPQHF
d_gene: TRBD2; v_gene: TRBV18; j_gene: TRBJ2-3; abundance: NA; CDR3nt: TGTGCCAGCTCACCATCGGAAGCTCTAGCGGGAGCGGGAAATACGCAGTATTTT; CDR3aa: CASSPSEALAGAGNTQYF
d_gene: TRBD2; v_gene: TRBV7-7; j_gene: TRBJ2-5; abundance: NA; CDR3nt: TGTGCTAGCAGCCGGACTAGTTCCCGAGAGACCCAGTACTTC; CDR3aa: CASSRTSSRETQYF
d_gene: NA; v_gene: TRBV12-5; j_gene: TRBJ2-3; abundance: NA; CDR3nt: TGTGCTAGTGGTTTGGCTGGCACAGATACGCAGTATTTT; CDR3aa: CASGLAGTDTQYF
d_gene: NA; v_gene: TRBV28; j_gene: TRBJ2-1; abundance: NA; CDR3nt: TGTGCCAGCAGTCTCGCGCCACAGGGGCAGTTCTTC; CDR3aa: CASSLAPQGQFF
d_gene: NA; v_gene: TRBV5-1; j_gene: TRBJ2-2; abundance: NA; CDR3nt: TGCGCCAGCAGCCCCGTACTGGTAAACACCGGGGAGCTGTTTTTT; CDR3aa: CASSPVLVNTGELFF
d_gene: NA; v_gene: TRBV28; j_gene: TRBJ1-2; abundance: NA; CDR3nt: TGTGCCAGCACCCCCCAGGGTTATAACTATGGCTACACCTTC; CDR3aa: CASTPQGYNYGYTF
d_gene: NA; v_gene: TRBV5-4; j_gene: TRBJ2-7; abundance: few; CDR3nt: TGTGCCAGCAGCACGAGGACGGACGCGGGCGAGCAGTACTTC; CDR3aa: CASSTRTDAGEQYF
d_gene: NA; v_gene: TRBV28; j_gene: TRBJ2-7; abundance: NA; CDR3nt: TGTGCCAGCACCGGGACGGGTGCCTACGAGCAGTACTTC; CDR3aa: CASTGTGAYEQYF
d_gene: NA; v_gene: TRBV5-5; j_gene: TRBJ2-1; abundance: NA; CDR3nt: TGTGCCAGCAGCCCAGCAGCCCCCTACAATGAGCAGTTCTTC; CDR3aa: CASSPAAPYNEQFF
d_gene: NA; v_gene: TRBV5-3; j_gene: TRBJ2-7; abundance: NA; CDR3nt: TGTGCCAGCAGCTTGGCAAGAGGCCCCGGGTTTTTC; CDR3aa: CASSLARGPGFF
d_gene: TRBD1; v_gene: TRBV28; j_gene: TRBJ1-1; abundance: NA; CDR3nt: TGTGCCAGCATTCCCTTCAGGGGGACGATGAACACTGAAGCTTTCTTT; CDR3aa: CASIPFRGTMNTEAFF
d_gene: NA; v_gene: TRBV9; j_gene: TRBJ2-5; abundance: NA; CDR3nt: TGTGCCAGCAGCGTAGAGTCCGAGGGTCGCTGGGAGACCCAGTACTTC; CDR3aa: CASSVESEGRWETQYF
d_gene: NA; v_gene: TRBV6-5; j_gene: TRBJ1-6; abundance: NA; CDR3nt: TGTGCCAGCAGTTATGGTGATTCACCCCTCCACTTT; CDR3aa: CASSYGDSPLHF
d_gene: NA; v_gene: TRBV28; j_gene: TRBJ1-5; abundance: once; CDR3nt: TGTGCCAGCAGTCCAGCGGGGGCGGGACAGCCCCAGCATTTT; CDR3aa: CASSPAGAGQPQHF
d_gene: NA; v_gene: TRBV9; j_gene: TRBJ2-6; abundance: NA; CDR3nt: TGTGCCAGCAGCGTTCCCTCTGGGGCCAACGTCCTGACTTTC; CDR3aa: CASSVPSGANVLTF
d_gene: NA; v_gene: TRBV7-2; j_gene: TRBJ2-7; abundance: NA; CDR3nt: TGTGCCAGCAGCTACTACAGGGACACCTACGAGCAGTACTTC; CDR3aa: CASSYYRDTYEQYF
d_gene: NA; v_gene: TRBV4-1; j_gene: TRBJ2-6; abundance: NA; CDR3nt: TGCGCCAGCAGCCAAGAAGTCTTTAGGGGGGCGATCCCCTCTGGGGCCAACGTCCTGACTTTC; CDR3aa: CASSQEVFRGAIPSGANVLTF
d_gene: NA; v_gene: TRBV11-2; j_gene: TRBJ2-5; abundance: NA; CDR3nt: TGTGCCAGCAGCTTACCTGGCAGGGGGGCTTTGAAGACCCAGTACTTC; CDR3aa: CASSLPGRGALKTQYF
d_gene: NA; v_gene: TRBV6-5; j_gene: TRBJ2-7; abundance: once; CDR3nt: TGTGCCAGCAGTTTAGCCAAGCGGGACAGGGAGCAGTACTTC; CDR3aa: CASSLAKRDREQYF
d_gene: NA; v_gene: TRBV19; j_gene: TRBJ2-3; abundance: NA; CDR3nt: TGTGCCAGTAGTATGGCCCTAGCGATATACACAGATACGCAGTATTTT; CDR3aa: CASSMALAIYTDTQYF
d_gene: NA; v_gene: TRBV5-4; j_gene: TRBJ2-7; abundance: NA; CDR3nt: TGTGCCAGCAGCTTGGGAGGAGGCAGGGGCCACACGAGAGAGCAGTACTTC; CDR3aa: CASSLGGGRGHTREQYF
d_gene: NA; v_gene: TRBV10-3; j_gene: TRBJ2-2; abundance: NA; CDR3nt: TGTGCCATCAGTGTCAACACCGGGGAGCTGTTTTTT; CDR3aa: CAISVNTGELFF
d_gene: NA; v_gene: TRBV2; j_gene: TRBJ1-4; abundance: NA; CDR3nt: TGTGCCAGCAAGAGGACACAAGCCAAACTGTTTTTT; CDR3aa: CASKRTQAKLFF
d_gene: TRBD2; v_gene: TRBV7-2; j_gene: TRBJ2-7; abundance: medium-sized; CDR3nt: TGTGCCAGCAGCTTTCGAGATCCAGCGGGAGGGCCTACCTACGAGCAGTACTTC; CDR3aa: CASSFRDPAGGPTYEQYF
d_gene: NA; v_gene: TRBV15; j_gene: TRBJ2-7; abundance: NA; CDR3nt: TGTGCCACCAGCAGACTAGGGGGTGTCTACGAGCAGTACTTC; CDR3aa: CATSRLGGVYEQYF
d_gene: NA; v_gene: TRBV6-5; j_gene: TRBJ1-4; abundance: NA; CDR3nt: TGTGCCAGCAGTTACTCGGCAGGGGCTGAAAAACTGTTTTTT; CDR3aa: CASSYSAGAEKLFF
d_gene: TRBD1; v_gene: TRBV10-3; j_gene: TRBJ1-1; abundance: once; CDR3nt: TGTGCCATCAGGGGAGGACAGGGTTTTTCTGAAGCTTTCTTT; CDR3aa: CAIRGGQGFSEAFF
d_gene: TRBD2; v_gene: TRBV6-1; j_gene: TRBJ2-3; abundance: NA; CDR3nt: TGTGCCAGCAGTGAGGGGACTAGCGGGAAGCAGTATTTT; CDR3aa: CASSEGTSGKQYF
d_gene: TRBD2; v_gene: TRBV7-6; j_gene: TRBJ2-1; abundance: NA; CDR3nt: TGTGCCAGCAGCCCCGTCTTGCCTAGCGGGGGATACAATGAGCAGTTCTTC; CDR3aa: CASSPVLPSGGYNEQFF
d_gene: TRBD1; v_gene: TRBV7-2; j_gene: TRBJ1-6; abundance: NA; CDR3nt: TGTGCCAGCAGCTTAACCGGGACAGTGGGGAATTCACCCCTCCACTTT; CDR3aa: CASSLTGTVGNSPLHF
d_gene: TRBD2; v_gene: TRBV2; j_gene: TRBJ2-5; abundance: few; CDR3nt: TGTGCCAGCAGTGAAGGGCGGGGGGGCCTGAAGACCCAGTACTTC; CDR3aa: CASSEGRGGLKTQYF